This T cell receptor beta chain was recovered during a study of shared clonotypes between healthy human individuals. Overall study findings and caveats: Non-shared clonotypes had lower generation probabilities than those shared by all four donors. At large depth, rarefaction still showed sorted-subset sequencing to be incomplete. Apart from blood, nothing was sampled; tissue repertoires likely differ.

Generated by immunoSEQ multiplex PCR, the TCRdb table keeps only in-frame clones and is missing some. The sample records a few hundred thousand clones, over 50% being singletons. CDR3 length: 16 amino acids. CDR1 and CDR2 from the germline V gene are SGHTA and FQGNSA. V lost 6 bases and J lost 3, with 18 bases in between. Points on this clone: The antigen remains unidentified.

The sample was memory CD4+ T cells sorted from blood. Stated subset: CD45RA-negative fraction. This receptor was obtained from a man aged 30 to 39 in good health. The genes are TRBV7-2 and TRBJ2-1, with D possibly being TRBD1 or TRBD2 (5 bases each). The CDR3 sequence is CASSITGTVVYNEQFF. CDR3 DNA: TGTGCCAGCAGTATAACCGGGACGGTGGTCTACAATGAGCAGTTCTTC.